Detailed here is one TCR beta chain. The target antigen is unknown. Mismatch repair deficiency was confirmed in all patients, by PCR or immunohistochemistry. TCRs were sequenced from a few patients responding to pembrolizumab. The CDR3 length is 13 residues. CDR1 and CDR2 from the germline V gene are MNHEY and SVGAGI. V was shortened by 1 base and J by 6 bases, with 8 bases between the two germline ends. Profiling relied on immunoSEQ multiplex PCR, and the TCRdb table lists in-frame clones only, not all of them. The sample shows some 120,000 clones, approximately 91% of them seen only once. This specimen belongs to a study of PD-1 blockade in mismatch repair-deficient tumors. Study as a whole: Patients had around twelve mismatch repair-deficient cancer types, all previously treated and progressing. Study-wide points: After pembrolizumab, tumor-resident clones rose rapidly, then generally contracted before radiologic responses.

The sequencing used peripheral blood, collected approximately 73 weeks after starting pembrolizumab. This receptor was identified in an adult with mismatch repair-deficient cancer. The J gene is TRBJ2-3, the V gene TRBV6-5; no clear D. Here the CDR3 DNA reads TGTGCCAGCAGTTACTTCAGTGGCGATACGCAGTATTTT. It yields the protein CASSYFSGDTQYF.